A single sample is the source of the 15 T cell receptor beta chains below, sequenced in a study of blood T cells in healthy people across ages. The use of a sample-barcoded 5' primer and a J-beta primer mix characterized a second PCR of roughly 6 to 11 cycles. Each CDR3 protein is one row after TCRdb ran MiXCR on the 5' RACE reads. There are approximately 730,000 distinct CDR3 sequences in the sample; more than 40% occur only once, and around a fifth lies in the top ten. Material: blood. Every receptor here comes from a woman in her fifties or sixties in good health.

This clonotype appeared a few times. The V gene is TRBV7-2, the J gene TRBJ1-6; 7 nucleotides line up with TRBD1. Germline CDR1 SGHTA, CDR2 FQGNSA. This CDR3 spans 16 amino acids. Germline trimming cut 5 bases from V and 8 bases from J; bases unmatched to any gene: 12. CDR3 DNA sequence: TGTGCCAGCAGCCCCAGACTAGGCACAGGGGATTCACCCCTCCACTTT. Amino acid sequence: CASSPRLGTGDSPLHF. The full variable domain, its missing parts supplied by reference TRBV7-2 and TRBJ1-6, is GAGVSQSPSNKVTEKGKDVELRCDPISGHTALYWYRQSLGQGLEFLIYFQGNSAPDKSGLPSDRFSAERTGGSVSTLTIQRTQQEDSAVYLCASSPRLGTGDSPLHFGNGTRLTVT.

The chain uses TRBV6-5 and TRBJ1-5, with D perhaps matching TRBD1 (6 bases). Per the germline V gene, CDR1 is MNHEY and CDR2 is SVGAGI. CDR3 length equals 15 residues. V was pared by 6 bases and J by 0 bases, with 12 bases between. CDR3 amino acids: CASSSDRYSNQPQHF. CDR3 bases: TGTGCCAGCAGCTCGGACAGATATAGCAATCAGCCCCAGCATTTT.

V usage is TRBV18 and J usage is TRBJ2-3, with unresolved D. Germline-derived CDR1 and CDR2 are KGHSH and LQKENI. The V end lost 3 bases, the J end lost 2 bases, and 18 bases lay between the germline ends. The length of the CDR3 is 17 residues. CDR3 coding DNA: TGTGCCAGCTCACCCGCGACGCGGACGGTGATCACAGATACGCAGTATTTT. Its protein product is CASSPATRTVITDTQYF.

CDR3 protein: CASSYSRWASRRETQYF. The CDR3 region has the DNA TGTGCCAGCAGTTACTCGAGGTGGGCGAGCCGGCGGGAGACCCAGTACTTC. The chain carries TRBV6-5 and TRBJ2-7; no clear D gene. The end of the DNA fits TRBJ2-5 better, so the J call may be wrong. Germline V gene lookup returns CDR1 MNHEY and CDR2 SVGAGI. The CDR3 runs to 17 residues.

Here the CDR3 reads CASSYVGGAQPQHF. The DNA for the CDR3 is TGTGCCAGCAGTTACGTAGGAGGGGCCCAGCCCCAGCATTTT. The J gene is TRBJ1-5, the V gene TRBV6-2 or TRBV6-3; D might be TRBD1 (5 bases). The CDR3 has 14 amino acids. The germline gives CDR1 MNHEY, CDR2 SVGEGT. V gave up 2 bases and J gave up 7 bases, with 12 bases separating them.

The chain couples TRBV12-3 or TRBV12-4 to TRBJ2-1; TRBD2 aligns across 11 bases. The CDR3 runs to 17 residues. J was trimmed by 1 base and V by 6 bases; bases with no gene match: 8. The CDR3 DNA reads TGTGCCAGCAGCCCGACTAGCGGGGTGTTTTCCTACAATGAGCAGTTCTTC. The encoded protein is CASSPTSGVFSYNEQFF.

The chain's CDR3 is CASSYSLRLNTEAFF. CDR3 bases: TGTGCCAGCAGTTACTCGCTGCGACTGAACACTGAAGCTTTCTTT. The chain links TRBV6-5 to TRBJ1-1; D uncertain. From germline, CDR1 is MNHEY and CDR2 SVGAGI. V was pared by 0 bases and J by 0 bases, with 8 bases between. The CDR3 consists of 15 residues.

The table lists this clonotype with a few counts. The chain employs TRBV9 and TRBJ2-3; TRBD1 might be the D (6 bases). Germline V gene data show CDR1 as SGDLS and CDR2 as YYNGEE. The V gene lost 0 bases and the J gene lost 0 bases, with 8 bases spanning the gap. The CDR3 loop spans 15 amino acids. Here the CDR3 reads CASSVEQGSTDTQYF. The CDR3 DNA is TGTGCCAGCAGCGTAGAGCAGGGGAGCACAGATACGCAGTATTTT.

This clonotype was picked up a small number of times. The chain combines TRBV6-2 or TRBV6-3 with TRBJ1-2, with 7 bases identical to TRBD1. The J segment lost 8 bases and the V segment lost 4 bases, leaving 10 bases of the junction unmatched. The V gene's germline CDR1 is MNHEY and CDR2 SVGEGT. CDR3 length: 14 amino acids. The CDR3 nucleotides read TGTGCCAGCAGTTCACCGCCGGACAGGACGGGCTACACCTTC. Its translation: CASSSPPDRTGYTF.

V is TRBV7-3 and J is TRBJ2-1; D tentatively fits TRBD1 or TRBD2 (5 bases each). The CDR3 extends over 15 amino acids. CDR1 SGHTA and CDR2 FQGTGA come from the germline V gene. Trimming removed 0 bases from V and 3 bases from J, with 9 bases in between. CDR3 in amino acids: CASSLTGANYNEQFF. CDR3 sequence (DNA): TGTGCCAGCAGCTTAACCGGGGCAAACTACAATGAGCAGTTCTTC.

As to this clonotype: The junction departs from the called germline gene at one end, perhaps through a read error. The chain uses TRBV24-1 and TRBJ2-1; 12 bases fit TRBD2. Per the germline V gene, CDR1 is KGHDR and CDR2 is SFDVKD. The CDR3 is 16 amino acids. The chain's CDR3 is CATSDPGTSGYKEQFF. The CDR3 coding sequence is TGTGCCACCAGTGATCCCGGGACTAGCGGGTACAAGGAGCAGTTCTTC.

This clonotype was observed at least ten times. The V call is TRBV18, the J call TRBJ2-7; 8 nucleotides line up with TRBD1. V lost 3 bases, J lost 6 bases, and 10 bases stayed unmatched. The CDR3 spans 15 residues. Germline V gives CDR1 KGHSH, CDR2 LQKENI. CDR3 sequence: CASSPGQGFGVEQYF. In nucleotides, the CDR3 is TGTGCCAGCTCACCCGGACAGGGATTCGGGGTCGAGCAGTACTTC.

This clonotype was seen only a few times. The chain carries TRBV9 and TRBJ2-3; 9 nucleotides line up with TRBD2. The germline gives CDR1 SGDLS, CDR2 YYNGEE. With 4 bases clipped from V and 0 bases from J, the junction kept 9 bases outside the gene matches. CDR3 length: 17 amino acids. In nucleotides, the CDR3 is TGTGCCAGCAGCTTGGGGATAGCGGGGGTTAGCACAGATACGCAGTATTTT. Protein: CASSLGIAGVSTDTQYF. The variable domain in full, completed from reference TRBV9 and TRBJ2-3, reads DSGVTQTPKHLITATGQRVTLRCSPRSGDLSVYWYQQSLDQGLQFLIQYYNGEERAKGNILERFSAQQFPDLHSELNLSSLELGDSALYFCASSLGIAGVSTDTQYFGPGTRLTVL.

Comment on this clonotype: A read error may account for a junction end that differs from germline. The chain links TRBV13 to TRBJ1-2, with TRBD1 matching over 8 bases. CDR3 length: 15 residues. Per germline, CDR1 PRHDT and CDR2 FYEKMQ (reference sequence). CDR3 DNA sequence: TGTGCCAGCAGCCTAGGACAGGGAATACTCTATGGCTACACCTTC. Amino acid sequence: CASSLGQGILYGYTF.

Of note for this clonotype: One junction end does not reproduce the germline sequence, and a read error may be involved. The genes are TRBV24-1 and TRBJ2-1; 8 nucleotides line up with TRBD2. The length of the CDR3 is 15 residues. From germline, CDR1 is KGHDR and CDR2 SFDVKD. The CDR3 protein is CATSEGGLVDNGQFF. CDR3 nucleotide sequence: TGTGCCACCAGTGAAGGGGGACTAGTGGACAATGGGCAGTTCTTC.